Presented here are 3 T cell receptor beta chains from one specimen sequenced in a study of CD8+ T cells in alopecia areata. Stated treatment: oral pan-JAK inhibitor, 5-10 mg twice daily. Reverse transcription of extracted RNA yielded cDNA, which provided the sequencing template. Here immunoSEQ multiplex PCR was the method, and the copy in TCRdb shows in-frame clones only, minus some. The table has just under 65,000 clones, more than 45% seen once. This sample comprised CD8+ T cells sorted from blood, obtained between weeks 36 and 40, from a patient treated with tofacitinib. The origin of the receptors is a human donor with alopecia areata.

This sequence joins TRBV6-6 and TRBJ2-3, with 7 bases fitting TRBD2. With V trimmed by 0 bases and J by 1 base, 4 bases remained unmatched. There are 16 residues in the CDR3. Germline lookup yields CDR1 MNHNY and CDR2 SVGAGI (reference sequence). The CDR3 spells CASSYSTLARTDTQYF. The CDR3 DNA reads TGTGCCAGCAGTTACTCGACACTAGCGCGCACAGATACGCAGTATTTT.

The table lists this clone with a few counts. The chain couples TRBV28 to TRBJ2-6; D is possibly TRBD1 (5 bases). Trimming cost V 3 bases and J 0 bases, with 15 bases left between them. The CDR3 runs to 18 residues. Germline V gives CDR1 MDHEN, CDR2 SYDVKM. The CDR3 DNA reads as TGTGCCAGCAGTTTCGACAGAAATATTCTCTCTGGGGCCAACGTCCTGACTTTC. This encodes CASSFDRNILSGANVLTF.

This clone was counted between two and nine times. This chain joins TRBV10-3 and TRBJ2-1, with D possibly being TRBD1 or TRBD2 (5 bases each). Looked up from germline, CDR1 is ENHRY and CDR2 is SYGVKD. The ends were cut back, 5 bases at V and 16 bases at J, with 18 bases in the middle. The CDR3 length is 12 residues. The CDR3 DNA sequence: TGTGCCATCAGTCGGGACCCCTCGGCTGAATTCTTC. This gives the protein CAISRDPSAEFF.